These T cell receptor beta chains were read from a single sample in a study of early T cells in non-severe SARS-CoV-2 infection. TCRdb recomputed calls from the 5' RACE reads with MiXCR, one row per CDR3 protein. Of 100,000 or so distinct CDR3 sequences in the sample, 16% were seen once. Sequencing was performed on whole blood, taken at baseline. These TCRs come from an adult who was a healthcare worker with PCR-confirmed SARS-CoV-2 infection or an uninfected control (not recorded which). The CDR3 runs from the conserved cysteine through the conserved F or W. A D gene is named only where the DNA matches it firmly. Clone size appears in some rows only: once, few, many, or a class for an expanded clone.

CDR3 length,D gene,J gene,V gene,clone size,CDR3 protein,CDR3 DNA
16,TRBD2,TRBJ2-1,TRBV28,few,CASSFSRAGAHNEQFF,TGTGCCAGCAGTTTCTCCCGAGCGGGAGCCCACAATGAGCAGTTCTTC
12,.,TRBJ1-2,TRBV7-9,.,CASSRSANGYTF,TGTGCCAGCAGTCGGTCTGCCAATGGCTACACCTTC
17,TRBD2,TRBJ2-1,TRBV7-3,few,CASSLPSGRVPYNEQFF,TGTGCCAGCAGCTTACCTAGCGGGAGGGTCCCCTACAATGAGCAGTTCTTC
13,.,TRBJ2-7,TRBV2,few,CASIRDNSYEQYF,TGTGCCAGCATCCGGGACAACTCCTACGAGCAGTACTTC
15,TRBD2,TRBJ2-7,TRBV5-1,.,CASRATSGRAVEQYF,TGCGCCAGCAGGGCGACTAGCGGGAGGGCCGTCGAGCAGTACTTC
14,.,TRBJ2-5,TRBV10-2,few,CASSDGRPGGTQYF,TGCGCCAGCAGTGATGGGAGGCCCGGCGGGACCCAGTACTTC
15,.,TRBJ2-3,TRBV5-5,.,CASSDDLLSTDTQYF,TGTGCCAGCAGCGATGACCTGCTGTCCACAGATACGCAGTATTTT
14,.,TRBJ2-5,TRBV5-1,many,CASGRPGLQETQYF,TGCGCCAGCGGACGGCCGGGACTCCAAGAGACCCAGTACTTC
15,TRBD1,TRBJ2-7,TRBV25-1,few,CASSEYLTGGDEQYF,TGTGCCAGCAGTGAATATCTTACAGGGGGCGACGAGCAGTACTTC
13,.,TRBJ1-3,TRBV10-3,few,CATWRRGGNTIYF,TGTGCCACCTGGCGGAGGGGAGGAAACACCATATATTTT
17,TRBD2,TRBJ2-4,TRBV19,few,CASSPEREGLGGNIQYF,TGTGCCAGTTCCCCCGAGCGGGAGGGCCTGGGGGGCAACATTCAGTACTTC
14,.,TRBJ2-7,TRBV3-1,many,CASSPAWSSYEQYF,TGTGCCAGCAGCCCCGCTTGGAGCTCCTACGAGCAGTACTTC
16,TRBD2,TRBJ2-5,TRBV20-1,many,CSARDWLAGSQETQYF,TGCAGTGCTAGAGATTGGCTAGCGGGCTCCCAAGAGACCCAGTACTTC
16,TRBD2,TRBJ2-7,TRBV6-2/TRBV6-3,many,CASQWRGLAGVYEQYF,TGTGCCTCGCAGTGGCGTGGCCTAGCGGGAGTCTACGAGCAGTACTTC
18,TRBD2,TRBJ2-1,TRBV24-1,few,CATSEVGLELAGDNEQFF,TGTGCCACCAGCGAGGTCGGACTGGAACTAGCGGGTGACAATGAGCAGTTCTTC
15,.,TRBJ2-1,TRBV4-1,.,CASSQVLETYNEQFF,TGCGCCAGCAGCCAAGTACTCGAGACGTACAATGAGCAGTTCTTC
15,TRBD1,TRBJ1-2,TRBV28,many,CASSFGDRVLYGYTF,TGTGCCAGCAGTTTTGGGGACAGGGTGCTCTATGGCTACACCTTC
16,TRBD2,TRBJ2-2,TRBV20-1,few,CSARDLLAGLTGELFF,TGCAGTGCTAGAGATCTTCTAGCGGGACTCACCGGGGAGCTGTTTTTT
18,TRBD2,TRBJ2-1,TRBV5-1,.,CASSSRSGTSSGWNEQFF,TGCGCCAGCAGCTCCCGTTCCGGGACTAGCTCTGGTTGGAATGAGCAGTTCTTC
16,TRBD1,TRBJ1-5,TRBV7-8,few,CASSVGTANSNQPQHF,TGTGCCAGCAGCGTTGGGACAGCTAATAGCAATCAGCCCCAGCATTTT
15,TRBD1,TRBJ1-5,TRBV6-6,.,CASSSGTGGYQPQHF,TGTGCCAGCAGTTCCGGGACAGGGGGCTATCAGCCCCAGCATTTT
15,TRBD1,TRBJ1-4,TRBV20-1,.,CSADKTGGDDEKLFF,TGCAGTGCAGACAAAACAGGGGGCGATGATGAAAAACTGTTTTTT
16,.,TRBJ2-2,TRBV20-1,.,CSARDLLTRGTGELFF,TGCAGTGCTAGAGATCTTCTGACCCGGGGCACCGGGGAGCTGTTTTTT
14,.,TRBJ2-5,TRBV2,few,CASSGASPKETQYF,TGTGCCAGCAGTGGGGCAAGCCCAAAAGAGACCCAGTACTTC
13,TRBD2,TRBJ2-5,TRBV29-1,.,CSVPLTGGETQYF,TGCAGCGTCCCACTCACGGGGGGAGAGACCCAGTACTTC
15,TRBD2,TRBJ2-2,TRBV10-3,many,CATSPSGPNTGELFF,TGTGCCACCTCCCCTAGCGGACCCAACACCGGGGAGCTGTTTTTT
16,.,TRBJ2-2,TRBV3-1,few,CASSPAGTIRTGELFF,TGTGCCAGCAGCCCAGCCGGGACCATACGCACCGGGGAGCTGTTTTTT
17,TRBD2,TRBJ2-3,TRBV5-4,.,CASSPRTSGLPTDTQYF,TGTGCCAGCAGCCCCCGGACTAGCGGGCTCCCCACAGATACGCAGTATTTT
13,.,TRBJ2-7,TRBV28,few,CASSPVADNEQYF,TGTGCCAGCAGCCCCGTAGCGGACAACGAGCAGTACTTC
14,TRBD1,TRBJ1-3,TRBV20-1,.,CSARYRGPGNTIYF,TGCAGTGCTAGATACAGGGGGCCTGGAAACACCATATATTTT
14,.,TRBJ2-3,TRBV3-1,.,CASSQEWGTDTQYF,TGTGCCAGCAGCCAAGAATGGGGAACAGATACGCAGTATTTT
12,TRBD1,TRBJ2-7,TRBV5-1,few,CASSSEGAEQYF,TGCGCCAGCAGCTCTGAGGGGGCCGAGCAGTACTTC
13,TRBD1,TRBJ2-2,TRBV12-3/TRBV12-4,many,CASSPQGAGELFF,TGTGCCAGCAGTCCCCAGGGGGCCGGGGAGCTGTTTTTT
15,.,TRBJ1-6,TRBV6-6,.,CASSSPRGTQAPLHF,TGTGCCAGCAGTAGCCCTAGGGGGACTCAAGCACCCCTCCACTTT
14,.,TRBJ2-1,TRBV28,.,CASSFRLPVGEQFF,TGTGCCAGCAGTTTCCGGCTGCCGGTGGGGGAGCAGTTCTTC
14,.,TRBJ1-4,TRBV12-3/TRBV12-4,many,CASSREGGLKKLFF,TGTGCCAGCAGTCGGGAGGGGGGACTGAAAAAACTGTTTTTT
13,.,TRBJ1-1,TRBV20-1,many,CSAPRGLGTEAFF,TGCAGTGCCCCGAGGGGATTGGGGACTGAAGCTTTCTTT
13,.,TRBJ2-2,TRBV12-3/TRBV12-4,.,CASIHGNTGELFF,TGTGCCAGCATTCACGGGAACACCGGGGAGCTGTTTTTT
14,.,TRBJ1-4,TRBV12-3/TRBV12-4,many,CASRGLAANEKLFF,TGTGCCAGCAGAGGACTTGCGGCTAATGAAAAACTGTTTTTT
12,.,TRBJ2-5,TRBV7-2,few,CASSLVLETQYF,TGTGCCAGCAGCTTAGTCCTGGAGACCCAGTACTTC
15,.,TRBJ1-3,TRBV6-6,many,CASSYSRLFTNTIYF,TGTGCCAGCAGTTACTCGAGGCTCTTCACGAACACCATATATTTT
12,TRBD1,TRBJ2-5,TRBV6-1,.,CASSEQGATQYF,TGTGCCAGCAGTGAACAGGGGGCGACCCAGTACTTC
14,TRBD2,TRBJ2-7,TRBV15,few,CATSRVGLAAEQYF,TGTGCCACCAGCAGAGTAGGACTAGCTGCCGAGCAGTACTTC
16,TRBD2,TRBJ2-1,TRBV20-1,.,CSARPPPAGGHHEQFF,TGCAGTGCTAGGCCCCCTCCAGCGGGAGGGCACCATGAGCAGTTCTTC
15,.,TRBJ2-5,TRBV9,few,CASSEEGRGQETQYF,TGTGCCAGCAGCGAGGAGGGGCGGGGCCAAGAGACCCAGTACTTC
13,.,TRBJ2-7,TRBV11-2,.,CASSPWVVYEQYF,TGTGCCAGCAGCCCCTGGGTCGTTTACGAGCAGTACTTC
14,TRBD2,TRBJ2-3,TRBV6-5,.,CASREAGGTDTQYF,TGTGCCAGCAGAGAAGCGGGAGGGACAGATACGCAGTATTTT
11,.,TRBJ2-1,TRBV19,.,CASIPDNEQFF,TGTGCCAGTATACCGGACAATGAGCAGTTCTTC
14,.,TRBJ2-7,TRBV29-1,.,CSVQGLDWPYEQYF,TGCAGCGTTCAAGGCCTGGACTGGCCCTACGAGCAGTACTTC
16,TRBD2,TRBJ2-3,TRBV29-1,many,CSVEKASGRAADTQYF,TGCAGCGTTGAAAAAGCTAGCGGGAGGGCTGCAGATACGCAGTATTTT
15,.,TRBJ1-3,TRBV3-1,many,CASATDHSGPNTIYF,TGTGCCAGCGCTACCGATCACTCTGGACCAAACACCATATATTTT
17,.,TRBJ1-6,TRBV4-1,.,CASSQVPDRLNNSPLHF,TGCGCCAGCAGCCAAGTTCCAGACAGACTAAATAATTCACCCCTCCACTTT
13,TRBD1,TRBJ2-5,TRBV28,.,CASRDRAKETQYF,TGTGCCAGCAGGGACAGGGCGAAAGAGACCCAGTACTTC